The 11 T cell receptor beta chains presented below share a single source sample, sequenced in a study of beta chain features in type 1 diabetes. The study's findings and limits: A moderate, significant TCRB CDR3 shortening appeared in type 1 diabetes across four CD4+ subsets.

The investigators reverse transcribed all of the isolated RNA, so they sequenced expressed TCRB transcripts. TCRdb keeps only in-frame clones here, not all; method: immunoSEQ multiplex PCR. Of 150,000 to 200,000 clones in the sample, around 63% are singletons; the top ten hold 0.08% to 0.09%. What these receptors recognize is not known. The sequenced sample was naive CD4+ T cells from blood. The receptors were sampled from a young man with type 1 diabetes.

The V call is TRBV27, the J call TRBJ2-7, with TRBD1 matching 7 bases. V shed 5 bases and J 0 bases; nucleotides not matched to a gene: 10. Germline lookup yields CDR1 MNHEY and CDR2 SMNVEV (reference sequence). This CDR3 region has 16 residues. The CDR3 nucleotides read TGTGCCAGCAGTCGAGGACAGGACGCTGTCTCCTACGAGCAGTACTTC. Protein product: CASSRGQDAVSYEQYF.

The table lists this clone with a few counts. The V gene is TRBV29-1, the J gene TRBJ2-1; 10 nucleotides agree with TRBD1. The CDR3 has 15 amino acids. V was pared by 0 bases and J by 8 bases, with 7 bases of the junction left unmatched. Germline V CDR1 and CDR2: SQVTM, ANQGSEA. CDR3 DNA sequence: TGCAGCGTTGAAGACCGACAGGGGGCGAGGCATGAGCAGTTCTTC. Protein: CSVEDRQGARHEQFF.

There are a few counts of this clone. Different DNA sequences within this sample yield the same CDR3. The chain combines TRBV29-1 with TRBJ1-1, with 9 bases aligning to TRBD1. CDR3 length: 11 amino acids. V dropped 6 bases and J dropped 5; count of bases not matched to a gene: 1. CDR1 and CDR2 (germline): SQVTM, ANQGSEA. CDR3 protein: CSVDRGTEAFF. The CDR3 DNA reads as TGCAGCGTGGACAGGGGTACTGAAGCTTTCTTT. Full variable domain (outside the CDR3, taken from reference TRBV29-1 and TRBJ1-1): SAVISQKPSRDICQRGTSLTIQCQVDSQVTMMFWYRQQPGQSLTLIATANQGSEATYESGFVIDKFPISRPNLTFSTLTVSNMSPEDSSIYLCSVDRGTEAFFGQGTRLTVV.

This clone showed up just a few times. The chain couples TRBV30 to TRBJ1-1, with unresolved D. V was clipped by 4 bases and J by 1 base, with 13 bases between them. Germline CDR1 and CDR2: GTSNPN and SVGIG (reference sequence). The CDR3 sequence is 14 residues long. The CDR3 region is CAWTTAAENTEAFF. In nucleotides, the CDR3 is TGTGCCTGGACTACGGCGGCGGAGAACACTGAAGCTTTCTTT.

This chain joins TRBV2 and TRBJ2-7; 7 bases agree with TRBD1. The CDR3 length is 12 residues. Germline CDR1 is SNHLY and CDR2 is FYNNEI. After removal of 7 bases from V and 3 bases from J, the junction contained 3 bases not matched to a gene. The CDR3 loop reads CASNRDSYEQYF. Here the CDR3 DNA reads TGTGCCAGCAACCGGGACAGCTACGAGCAGTACTTC.

This sequence joins TRBV4-3 and TRBJ2-1, with TRBD2 matching 9 bases. Losses at the gene ends were 1 base for V and 6 bases for J; bases not matched to a gene: 7. CDR1 is LGHNA and CDR2 is YSLEER in the germline V gene. This CDR3 is 16 amino acids long. CDR3 protein: CASSQGAGGTSNEQFF. The DNA for the CDR3 is TGCGCCAGCAGCCAAGGCGCGGGGGGGACAAGCAATGAGCAGTTCTTC.

This clone was counted a single time. The chain couples TRBV7-2 to TRBJ2-3, with 9 bases aligning to TRBD2. The germline gives CDR1 SGHTA, CDR2 FQGNSA. Losses at the gene ends were 2 bases for V and 2 bases for J; bases not matched to a gene: 8. This CDR3 is 17 amino acids long. The CDR3 spells CASSLSSLAGNTDTQYF. The CDR3 DNA follows: TGTGCCAGCAGCTTAAGTTCCCTAGCGGGGAACACAGATACGCAGTATTTT.

The CDR3 is CASSSGQERSYEQYF. As DNA, the CDR3 is TGTGCCAGCAGTTCGGGACAGGAACGCTCCTACGAGCAGTACTTC. V is TRBV7-2 and J is TRBJ2-7; 8 bases fit TRBD1. V lost 6 bases and J lost 0; bases outside the gene matches: 7. Germline loops: CDR1 SGHTA, CDR2 FQGNSA. CDR3 size: 15 residues.

The CDR3 here is CASTRDGEAFF. The CDR3 bases are TGTGCCAGCACCCGGGACGGAGAAGCTTTCTTT. This chain joins TRBV5-6 and TRBJ1-1, with D possibly being TRBD1 (5 bases). V was trimmed by 6 bases and J by 8 bases, leaving 11 bases between them. The CDR3 has 11 amino acids. Per the germline V gene, CDR1 is SGHDT and CDR2 is YYEEEE. Together with reference TRBV5-6 and TRBJ1-1, the CDR3 gives the full variable domain: DAGVTQSPTHLIKTRGQQVTLRCSPKSGHDTVSWYQQALGQGPQFIFQYYEEEERQRGNFPDRFSGHQFPNYSSELNVNALLLGDSALYLCASTRDGEAFFGQGTRLTVV.

The chain couples TRBV10-2 to TRBJ1-2; no definite D call. Per the germline V gene, CDR1 is WSHSY and CDR2 is SAAADI. The CDR3 is 14 amino acids. V was clipped by 4 bases and J by 4 bases, with 13 bases between them. The CDR3 loop reads CASSGNFIRYGYTF. The DNA for the CDR3 is TGCGCCAGCAGTGGGAATTTTATTCGCTATGGCTACACCTTC.

This chain connects TRBV6-6 to TRBJ1-3; D not resolved. V was cut by 5 bases and J by 4 bases, with 15 bases left in between. CDR1 and CDR2 (germline): MNHNY, SVGAGI (reference sequence). This CDR3 comprises 15 residues. CDR3 bases: TGTGCCAGCAGTCGCGGAGGAGTGACGGGAAACACCATATATTTT. Translation gives CASSRGGVTGNTIYF.